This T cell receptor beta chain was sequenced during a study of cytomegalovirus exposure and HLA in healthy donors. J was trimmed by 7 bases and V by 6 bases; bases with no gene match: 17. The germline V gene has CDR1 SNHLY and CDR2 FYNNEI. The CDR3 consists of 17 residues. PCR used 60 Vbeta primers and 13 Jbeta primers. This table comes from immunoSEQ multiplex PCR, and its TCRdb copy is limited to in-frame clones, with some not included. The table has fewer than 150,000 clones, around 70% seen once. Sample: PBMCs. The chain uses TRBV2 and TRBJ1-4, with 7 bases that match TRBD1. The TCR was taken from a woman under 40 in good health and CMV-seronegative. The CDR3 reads CASSQRRQGPSGEKLFF. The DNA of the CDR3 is TGTGCCAGCAGCCAAAGACGACAGGGTCCCTCGGGTGAAAAACTGTTTTTT.